This T cell receptor beta chain appears in the sequencing data of a study of cytomegalovirus exposure and HLA in healthy donors. Study results and caveats: A missense variant in DCLRE1C was later tied to TCR beta V- and J-gene trimming. From TCR beta sequences, most subjects' HLA-A and HLA-B alleles were reportedly predicted accurately.

Regarding this clone: No antigen is known for it.

The PCR contained 60 Vbeta and 13 Jbeta primers. The protocol was immunoSEQ multiplex PCR, while the TCRdb copy is restricted to in-frame clones and leaves out a portion. Of about 120,000 clones listed, around two thirds are singletons. Germline lookup yields CDR1 GTSNPN and CDR2 SVGIG (reference sequence). Between the trimmed V and J ends, which lost 4 bases and 6 bases, there was a span of 9 bases. CDR3 length equals 12 residues. Samples came from healthy bone marrow donors. This chain connects TRBV30 to TRBJ1-4; possible D gene TRBD1, 5 bases. Sequenced input: PBMCs. This TCR was recovered from a woman in her 40s in good health and CMV-seropositive. The CDR3 region is CAWTGSDEKLFF. CDR3 nucleotides: TGTGCCTGGACAGGGTCGGATGAAAAACTGTTTTTT.